This T cell receptor (beta chain) comes out of a study of blood T cell repertoires in COVID-19. The V gene's germline CDR1 is LGHDT and CDR2 YNNKEL (reference sequence). V lost 5 bases, J lost 5 bases, and 9 bases stayed unmatched. The CDR3 is 17 amino acids. TCRdb keeps only in-frame clones here, not all; method: immunoSEQ multiplex PCR. The sample carries 330,000 or so clones, roughly nine tenths recorded once. J is TRBJ2-1 and V is TRBV3-1 (or the pseudogene TRBV3-2), with 13 positions matching TRBD2. This receptor was obtained from a woman in her twenties or thirties who had recovered from COVID-19. Sequenced sample: PBMCs or T cells enriched from blood (not recorded which). The CDR3 coding sequence is TGTGCCAGCAGCTTCCGGACTAGCGGGAGTAAAGACAATGAGCAGTTCTTC. This sequence encodes CASSFRTSGSKDNEQFF.